This T cell receptor beta chain was captured in a study of blood T cell repertoires in COVID-19. Across the study: Italy, Spain and the United States were the sources of the convalescent and acute COVID-19 samples.

Authors' processing steps: Reference gene primer amplification yielded estimated nucleated cell counts. Here immunoSEQ multiplex PCR was the method, and the copy in TCRdb shows in-frame clones only, minus some. For V, J and clone size, that table is used; D and trimming come from the DNA. This table has roughly 120,000 clones, approximately 82% appearing once. Trimming removed 4 bases at V and 7 bases at J, with 14 bases between. This CDR3 has 13 amino acids. The germline V gene has CDR1 SGHRS and CDR2 YFSETQ. This sequence was found in a woman aged 60-75 years with acute or convalescent COVID-19. The genes are TRBV5-1 and TRBJ1-2; possibly TRBD1 for D (6 bases). Specimen: peripheral blood. This chain's CDR3 is CASSPTSGAGYTF. The CDR3 nucleotides read TGCGCCAGCAGCCCCACCTCAGGGGCTGGCTACACCTTC.